This is a list of T cell receptor beta chains from one sample in a study of blood T cell repertoires in COVID-19. Measured with immunoSEQ multiplex PCR; TCRdb has only the in-frame clones, and not every one. Of 200,000 or so clones in the sample, roughly four fifths were seen once. What was sequenced was PBMCs or T cells enriched from blood (not recorded which). These receptors were collected from a man aged 35-49 years who had recovered from COVID-19. The CDR3 runs from the conserved cysteine through the conserved F or W. A D gene is named only where the DNA matches it firmly. Expanded clones get a size class; other rows say once, few or many, or leave the size out.

J gene: TRBJ2-1; V gene: TRBV7-3; clone size: NA; D gene: TRBD1; CDR3 protein: CASSLRAVGTGGENEQFF; CDR3 DNA: TGTGCCAGCAGCTTAAGGGCCGTGGGGACAGGGGGCGAAAATGAGCAGTTCTTC
J gene: TRBJ1-1; V gene: TRBV28; clone size: NA; D gene: NA; CDR3 protein: CASSLGGAGNTEAFF; CDR3 DNA: TGTGCCAGCAGTTTAGGGGGCGCGGGGAACACTGAAGCTTTCTTT
J gene: TRBJ1-5; V gene: TRBV28; clone size: NA; D gene: TRBD1; CDR3 protein: CASRTTGGQPQHF; CDR3 DNA: TGTGCCAGCAGGACGACAGGGGGGCAGCCCCAGCATTTT
J gene: TRBJ2-3; V gene: TRBV19; clone size: NA; D gene: NA; CDR3 protein: CASSPVFRNTDTQYF; CDR3 DNA: TGTGCCAGTAGTCCCGTCTTTAGAAACACAGATACGCAGTATTTT
J gene: TRBJ2-3; V gene: TRBV27; clone size: NA; D gene: NA; CDR3 protein: CASSPGHGKTDTQYF; CDR3 DNA: TGTGCCAGCAGTCCGGGACACGGAAAGACAGATACGCAGTATTTT
J gene: TRBJ2-3; V gene: TRBV15; clone size: NA; D gene: TRBD2; CDR3 protein: CATSRRLAGGADTQYF; CDR3 DNA: TGTGCCACCAGCAGAAGACTAGCGGGGGGCGCAGATACGCAGTATTTT
J gene: TRBJ1-5; V gene: TRBV15; clone size: NA; D gene: NA; CDR3 protein: CATAIGGNQPQHF; CDR3 DNA: TGTGCCACCGCAATAGGGGGCAATCAGCCCCAGCATTTT
J gene: TRBJ1-4; V gene: TRBV5-1; clone size: NA; D gene: NA; CDR3 protein: CASSPDRIEKLFF; CDR3 DNA: TGCGCCAGCAGCCCGGACAGAATTGAAAAACTGTTTTTT
J gene: TRBJ1-2; V gene: TRBV5-1; clone size: NA; D gene: NA; CDR3 protein: CASSFQGGDGYTF; CDR3 DNA: TGCGCCAGCAGCTTTCAGGGAGGGGATGGCTACACCTTC
J gene: TRBJ1-6; V gene: TRBV19; clone size: NA; D gene: TRBD1; CDR3 protein: CASSIGQGGSPLHF; CDR3 DNA: TGTGCCAGTAGTATCGGACAGGGGGGTTCACCCCTCCACTTT
J gene: TRBJ2-2; V gene: TRBV3-1/TRBV3-2; clone size: NA; D gene: NA; CDR3 protein: CASSRFRQSTGELFF; CDR3 DNA: TGTGCCAGCAGCCGATTCAGACAGTCCACCGGGGAGCTGTTTTTT
J gene: TRBJ1-5; V gene: TRBV25-1; clone size: once; D gene: NA; CDR3 protein: CASSNSLAGQPQHF; CDR3 DNA: TGTGCCAGCAGTAACAGCCTCGCAGGTCAGCCCCAGCATTTT
J gene: TRBJ2-1; V gene: TRBV2; clone size: NA; D gene: NA; CDR3 protein: CASSTARKQFF; CDR3 DNA: TGTGCCAGCAGTACCGCGAGGAAGCAGTTCTTC
J gene: TRBJ1-2; V gene: TRBV5-1; clone size: NA; D gene: TRBD1; CDR3 protein: CASSLNPVGTGFSNYGYTF; CDR3 DNA: TGCGCCAGCAGCTTAAATCCCGTCGGGACAGGTTTTTCTAACTATGGCTACACCTTC
J gene: TRBJ1-1; V gene: TRBV30; clone size: NA; D gene: NA; CDR3 protein: CAWSSNRPGPDTEAFF; CDR3 DNA: TGTGCCTGGAGCTCAAACCGACCGGGTCCCGACACTGAAGCTTTCTTT
J gene: TRBJ1-1; V gene: TRBV12-3/TRBV12-4; clone size: NA; D gene: NA; CDR3 protein: CASSRTALEAFF; CDR3 DNA: TGTGCCAGCAGCCGGACAGCTTTGGAAGCTTTCTTT
J gene: TRBJ1-1; V gene: TRBV5-1; clone size: NA; D gene: NA; CDR3 protein: CASSLGHNLNTEAFF; CDR3 DNA: TGCGCCAGCAGCTTGGGACATAACTTGAACACTGAAGCTTTCTTT
J gene: TRBJ1-2; V gene: TRBV19; clone size: NA; D gene: TRBD1; CDR3 protein: CASISQGNYGYTF; CDR3 DNA: TGTGCCAGTATTTCACAGGGGAACTATGGCTACACCTTC
J gene: TRBJ2-2; V gene: TRBV4-1; clone size: NA; D gene: TRBD1; CDR3 protein: CASSQWDRDTGELFF; CDR3 DNA: TGCGCCAGCAGTCAATGGGACAGGGACACCGGGGAGCTGTTTTTT
J gene: TRBJ1-2; V gene: TRBV11-2; clone size: NA; D gene: TRBD1; CDR3 protein: CASSSATGVYGYTF; CDR3 DNA: TGTGCCAGCAGCTCCGCTACAGGGGTCTATGGCTACACCTTC
J gene: TRBJ2-7; V gene: TRBV7-9; clone size: once; D gene: NA; CDR3 protein: CASSLGVETYEQYF; CDR3 DNA: TGTGCCAGCAGCTTAGGAGTAGAGACCTACGAGCAGTACTTC
J gene: TRBJ2-3; V gene: TRBV3-1/TRBV3-2; clone size: NA; D gene: TRBD2; CDR3 protein: CASSQRLGRSEGRADTQYF; CDR3 DNA: TGTGCCAGCAGCCAAAGGTTGGGACGCTCGGAGGGGAGGGCAGATACGCAGTATTTT
J gene: TRBJ2-7; V gene: TRBV4-1; clone size: NA; D gene: NA; CDR3 protein: CASSQDSKTYEQYF; CDR3 DNA: TGCGCCAGCAGCCAAGATAGCAAAACCTACGAGCAGTACTTC
J gene: TRBJ2-2; V gene: TRBV4-2; clone size: NA; D gene: TRBD2; CDR3 protein: CASSQESSGGAGELFF; CDR3 DNA: TGTGCCAGCAGCCAAGAGAGTAGCGGGGGGGCCGGGGAGCTGTTTTTT
J gene: TRBJ1-3; V gene: TRBV7-9; clone size: NA; D gene: NA; CDR3 protein: CASSSDSEAGNTIYF; CDR3 DNA: TGTGCCAGCAGCTCTGACTCCGAAGCGGGAAACACCATATATTTT
J gene: TRBJ1-2; V gene: TRBV5-6; clone size: NA; D gene: TRBD1; CDR3 protein: CASSLDRGLGGYTF; CDR3 DNA: TGTGCCAGCAGCTTGGACAGGGGGCTGGGTGGCTACACCTTC
J gene: TRBJ2-2; V gene: TRBV3-1/TRBV3-2; clone size: NA; D gene: TRBD2; CDR3 protein: CASSQVGWLAATTGELFF; CDR3 DNA: TGTGCCAGCAGCCAAGTCGGTTGGCTAGCGGCGACCACCGGGGAGCTGTTTTTT
J gene: TRBJ1-6; V gene: TRBV7-9; clone size: NA; D gene: NA; CDR3 protein: CASSLDSASPLHF; CDR3 DNA: TGTGCCAGCAGTTTGGACAGCGCTTCACCCCTCCACTTT
J gene: TRBJ2-5; V gene: TRBV2; clone size: NA; D gene: TRBD2; CDR3 protein: CASSGTGLELETQYF; CDR3 DNA: TGTGCCAGCAGTGGTACGGGACTAGAGTTAGAGACCCAGTACTTC
J gene: TRBJ2-1; V gene: TRBV19; clone size: NA; D gene: NA; CDR3 protein: CASSQGTSEQFF; CDR3 DNA: TGTGCCAGTAGCCAGGGGACGAGTGAGCAGTTCTTC
J gene: TRBJ2-3; V gene: TRBV5-8; clone size: once; D gene: NA; CDR3 protein: CASRGQGAWTDTQYF; CDR3 DNA: TGTGCCAGCAGAGGACAAGGGGCATGGACAGATACGCAGTATTTT
J gene: TRBJ2-1; V gene: TRBV5-1; clone size: once; D gene: NA; CDR3 protein: CASSPTGTQYNEQFF; CDR3 DNA: TGCGCCAGCAGCCCGACCGGGACTCAGTACAATGAGCAGTTCTTC
J gene: TRBJ1-2; V gene: TRBV20-1; clone size: NA; D gene: NA; CDR3 protein: CSGREDYGYTF; CDR3 DNA: TGCAGTGGAAGGGAGGACTATGGCTACACCTTC
J gene: TRBJ1-5; V gene: TRBV19; clone size: NA; D gene: TRBD1; CDR3 protein: CASSTGTASNQPQHF; CDR3 DNA: TGTGCCAGTAGTACCGGGACAGCTAGCAATCAGCCCCAGCATTTT
J gene: TRBJ2-5; V gene: TRBV4-1; clone size: NA; D gene: NA; CDR3 protein: CASSRARQETQYF; CDR3 DNA: TGCGCCAGCAGCCGCGCGCGGCAAGAGACCCAGTACTTC
J gene: TRBJ1-1; V gene: TRBV11-2; clone size: NA; D gene: NA; CDR3 protein: CASSLDSRSGAEAFF; CDR3 DNA: TGTGCCAGCAGCTTAGATAGTCGCTCGGGAGCTGAAGCTTTCTTT
J gene: TRBJ2-5; V gene: TRBV25-1; clone size: NA; D gene: TRBD1; CDR3 protein: CASSLVPGGTETQYF; CDR3 DNA: TGTGCCAGCAGTCTGGTCCCAGGGGGTACAGAGACCCAGTACTTC
J gene: TRBJ1-2; V gene: TRBV28; clone size: NA; D gene: NA; CDR3 protein: CASSFVGGDTDGYTF; CDR3 DNA: TGTGCCAGCAGTTTTGTGGGAGGGGATACCGATGGCTACACCTTC
J gene: TRBJ2-3; V gene: TRBV19; clone size: NA; D gene: NA; CDR3 protein: CASSAGQFTDTQYF; CDR3 DNA: TGTGCCAGTAGTGCCGGACAGTTCACAGATACGCAGTATTTT
J gene: TRBJ1-1; V gene: TRBV6-5; clone size: few; D gene: NA; CDR3 protein: CATRSGGNTEAFF; CDR3 DNA: TGTGCCACCCGATCGGGGGGGAACACTGAAGCTTTCTTT
J gene: TRBJ1-6; V gene: TRBV11-2; clone size: few; D gene: TRBD1; CDR3 protein: CASSLVGGNSPLHF; CDR3 DNA: TGTGCCAGCAGCTTAGTAGGGGGCAATTCACCCCTCCACTTT
J gene: TRBJ1-2; V gene: TRBV11-2; clone size: NA; D gene: NA; CDR3 protein: CASSFPPFRGYTF; CDR3 DNA: TGTGCCAGCAGTTTTCCACCTTTCCGGGGCTACACCTTC
J gene: TRBJ1-4; V gene: TRBV30; clone size: NA; D gene: TRBD1; CDR3 protein: CAARTGMGPRDEKLFF; CDR3 DNA: TGTGCCGCGAGGACAGGGATGGGTCCACGGGATGAAAAACTGTTTTTT
J gene: TRBJ1-1; V gene: TRBV4-3; clone size: NA; D gene: NA; CDR3 protein: CASSQKADTEAFF; CDR3 DNA: TGCGCCAGCAGCCAGAAGGCGGACACTGAAGCTTTCTTT
J gene: TRBJ1-5; V gene: TRBV2; clone size: NA; D gene: NA; CDR3 protein: CASRLQGGQPQHF; CDR3 DNA: TGTGCCAGCAGACTACAGGGAGGGCAGCCCCAGCATTTT
J gene: TRBJ2-2; V gene: TRBV5-1; clone size: NA; D gene: NA; CDR3 protein: CASSLGHAGELFF; CDR3 DNA: TGCGCCAGCAGCCTCGGACACGCAGGGGAGCTGTTTTTT
J gene: TRBJ1-2; V gene: TRBV4-2; clone size: NA; D gene: NA; CDR3 protein: CASSQAPRQDSGDGYTF; CDR3 DNA: TGTGCCAGCAGCCAAGCCCCTCGCCAGGACAGTGGAGATGGCTACACCTTC
J gene: TRBJ1-5; V gene: TRBV10-3; clone size: NA; D gene: TRBD1; CDR3 protein: CAIAGGATEVYQPQHF; CDR3 DNA: TGTGCCATTGCAGGGGGCGCCACTGAAGTTTATCAGCCCCAGCATTTT
J gene: TRBJ1-1; V gene: TRBV13; clone size: NA; D gene: NA; CDR3 protein: CASSPWRGTEAFF; CDR3 DNA: TGTGCCAGCAGCCCATGGAGGGGCACTGAAGCTTTCTTT